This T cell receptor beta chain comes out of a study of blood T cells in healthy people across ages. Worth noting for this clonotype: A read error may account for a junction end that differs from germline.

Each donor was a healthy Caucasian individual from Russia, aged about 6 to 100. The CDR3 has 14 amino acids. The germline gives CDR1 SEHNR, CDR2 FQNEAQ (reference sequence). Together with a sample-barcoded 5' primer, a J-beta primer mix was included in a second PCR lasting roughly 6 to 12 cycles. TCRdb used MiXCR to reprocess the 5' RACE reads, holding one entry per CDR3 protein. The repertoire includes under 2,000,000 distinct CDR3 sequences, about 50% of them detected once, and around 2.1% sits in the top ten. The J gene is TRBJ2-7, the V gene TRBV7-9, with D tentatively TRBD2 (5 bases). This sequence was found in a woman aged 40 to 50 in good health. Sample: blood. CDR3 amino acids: CASSFVGSSYERYF. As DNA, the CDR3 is TGTGCCAGCAGCTTTGTAGGGAGCTCCTACGAGCGGTACTTC.